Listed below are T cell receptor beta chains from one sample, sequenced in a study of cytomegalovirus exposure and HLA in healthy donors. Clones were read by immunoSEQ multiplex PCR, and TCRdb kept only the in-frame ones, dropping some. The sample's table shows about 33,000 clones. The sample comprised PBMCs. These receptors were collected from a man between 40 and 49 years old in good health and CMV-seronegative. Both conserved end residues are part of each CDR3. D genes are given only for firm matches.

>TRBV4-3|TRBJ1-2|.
TGCGCCAGCGGCCAAACAGGGTTTAGGGGCTACACCTTC
CASGQTGFRGYTF
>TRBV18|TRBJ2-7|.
TGTGCCAGCTCACCAACCCGGGGTGAGCAGTACTTC
CASSPTRGEQYF
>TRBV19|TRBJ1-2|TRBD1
TGTGCCAGTAGTATTGACAGGGGGAATGGTGGCTACACCTTC
CASSIDRGNGGYTF
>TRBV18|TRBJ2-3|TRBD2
TGTGCCAGCTCACGTTATCTAGCGGGCACAGATACGCAGTATTTT
CASSRYLAGTDTQYF
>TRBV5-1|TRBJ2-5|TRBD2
TGCGCCAGCAGCTGGGGACTAGCGGGAGTCCCAGAGACCCAGTACTTC
CASSWGLAGVPETQYF
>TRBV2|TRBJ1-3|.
TGTGCCAGCAGTGATCTAACCACTGGAAACACCATATATTTT
CASSDLTTGNTIYF
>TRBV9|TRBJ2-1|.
TGTGCCAGCAGCCCAGAGGTCTACAATGAGCAGTTCTTC
CASSPEVYNEQFF
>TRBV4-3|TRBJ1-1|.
TGCGCCAGCAGCCAAGCGGGCAGGGAGAACACTGAAGCTTTCTTT
CASSQAGRENTEAFF
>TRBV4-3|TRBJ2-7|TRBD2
TGCGCCAGCAGCCAAGATAGAATAGGGCTAGCGGATCAAAGGAGCTCCTACGAGCAGTACTTC
CASSQDRIGLADQRSSYEQYF
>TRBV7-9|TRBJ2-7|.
TGTGCCAGCAGCTTAGACAGGAGCTCCTACGAGCAGTACTTC
CASSLDRSSYEQYF
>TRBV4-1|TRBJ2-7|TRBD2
TGCGCCAGCAGCCTTGAGAGCGGGAGTACCTACGAGCAGTACTTC
CASSLESGSTYEQYF
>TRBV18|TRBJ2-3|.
TGTGCCAGCTCACCAAAAACTTACACAGATACGCAGTATTTT
CASSPKTYTDTQYF
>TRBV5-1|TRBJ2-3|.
TGCGCCAGCAGCTTGGCCCCAAGTACTGGAGGCACAGATACGCAGTATTTT
CASSLAPSTGGTDTQYF
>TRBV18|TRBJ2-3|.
TGTGCCAGCTCATCTAGCGTTATTAGCACAGATACGCAGTATTTT
CASSSSVISTDTQYF
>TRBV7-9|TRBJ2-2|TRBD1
TGTGCCAGCAGCTCGCCTGCTCTAGAGGGACAGGGAGGCACCGGGGAGCTGTTTTTT
CASSSPALEGQGGTGELFF
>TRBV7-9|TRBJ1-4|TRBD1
TGTGCCAGCAGTCCAACAGGGGTGGTTGAAAAACTGTTTTTT
CASSPTGVVEKLFF
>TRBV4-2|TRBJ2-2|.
TGTGCCAGCAGCCGCGAGGGCTGGGCGAACACCGGGGAGCTGTTTTTT
CASSREGWANTGELFF
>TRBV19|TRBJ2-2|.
TGTGCCAGTAGGCGGACCGCCGGAGGCACCGGGGAGCTGTTTTTT
CASRRTAGGTGELFF
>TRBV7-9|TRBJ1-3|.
TGTGCCAGCGCCGACGGGAGGTTTGGAAACACCATATATTTT
CASADGRFGNTIYF
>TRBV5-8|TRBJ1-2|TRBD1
TGTGCCAGCAGCTCGACAGGGGGTGGCTACACCTTC
CASSSTGGGYTF
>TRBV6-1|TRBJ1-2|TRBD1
TGTGCCAGCAGTGATGTGACAGGGGATGGCTACACCTTC
CASSDVTGDGYTF
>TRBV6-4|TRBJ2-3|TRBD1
TGTGCCAGCAGTCCCACAGGGGGAAGTGGCACAGATACGCAGTATTTT
CASSPTGGSGTDTQYF
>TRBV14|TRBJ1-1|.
TGTGCCAGCAGCCACGGGGTTATGAACACTGAAGCTTTCTTT
CASSHGVMNTEAFF